The next 10 T cell receptor beta chains were all read from a single sample in a study of blood T cell repertoires in COVID-19. Profiling relied on immunoSEQ multiplex PCR, and the TCRdb table lists in-frame clones only, not all of them. The sample consists of 150,000 to 200,000 clones, approximately 80% of them appearing once. The source material was PBMCs or T cells enriched from blood (not recorded which). The receptor source for this set is a man aged 55-75 years who had been exposed to COVID-19.

This clone was seen more than once but under ten times. The chain couples TRBV7-3 to TRBJ1-3, with a weak D call TRBD1 (6 bases). CDR1 is SGHTA, CDR2 FQGTGA, per germline. This CDR3 has 14 residues. Trimming took off 2 bases at V and 3 bases at J, with 8 bases between the two ends. The CDR3 DNA reads TGTGCCAGCAGCTTAGGGGGCGGTGGAAACACCATATATTTT. Protein: CASSLGGGGNTIYF. Full variable domain (remainder filled in from reference TRBV7-3 and TRBJ1-3): GAGVSQTPSNKVTEKGKYVELRCDPISGHTALYWYRQSLGQGPEFLIYFQGTGAADDSGLPNDRFFAVRPEGSVSTLKIQRTERGDSAVYLCASSLGGGGNTIYFGEGSWLTVV.

This chain connects TRBV10-3 to TRBJ1-2; 8 nucleotides agree with TRBD1. The V and J ends lost 3 bases and 0 bases, in that order; junction bases with no gene match: 3. Germline-derived CDR1 and CDR2 are ENHRY and SYGVKD. The CDR3 extends over 15 amino acids. CDR3 loop: CAISENRGSNYGYTF. CDR3 in DNA: TGTGCCATCAGTGAAAACAGGGGGTCTAACTATGGCTACACCTTC.

As DNA, the CDR3 is TGTGCCAGCAGCCCTAGGCAGTGGAGGAACTCCTATAATTCACCCCTCCACTTT. This codes for CASSPRQWRNSYNSPLHF. The chain recombines TRBV28 with TRBJ1-6; D not certain. Germline CDR1 is MDHEN and CDR2 is SYDVKM. This CDR3 contains 18 residues. Trimming left V 6 bases short and J 0 bases short, with 18 bases between.

V and J are TRBV11-2 and TRBJ2-5, with 7 bases matching TRBD2. Trimming removed 5 bases from V and 1 base from J; junction bases left unmatched: 7. Per the germline V gene, CDR1 is SGHAT and CDR2 is FQNNGV. The CDR3 runs 15 residues. The CDR3 DNA follows: TGTGCCAGCAGCCCCACTGGGACTACCCAAGAGACCCAGTACTTC. The encoded protein is CASSPTGTTQETQYF.

This chain connects TRBV5-1 to TRBJ2-3; the match to TRBD2 covers 11 bases. The CDR3 loop spans 16 amino acids. Germline-derived CDR1 and CDR2 are SGHRS and YFSETQ. With 3 bases clipped from V and 2 bases from J, the junction kept 5 bases outside the gene matches. CDR3 nucleotides: TGCGCCAGCAGCTCGGGACTAGCGGACCCCACAGATACGCAGTATTTT. Amino acid sequence: CASSSGLADPTDTQYF.

This clone appeared once. This chain joins TRBV30 and TRBJ1-1, with 8 bases lining up with TRBD1. V dropped 7 bases and J dropped 5; count of bases not matched to a gene: 9. Germline V gene sequence: CDR1 GTSNPN, CDR2 SVGIG (reference sequence). This CDR3 has 13 amino acids. The CDR3 here is CAFDRGRGTEAFF. The CDR3 DNA reads TGTGCCTTTGACAGGGGCCGAGGTACTGAAGCTTTCTTT. Supplemented by reference TRBV30 and TRBJ1-1, the full variable domain reads SQTIHQWPATLVQPVGSPLSLECTVEGTSNPNLYWYRQAAGRGLQLLFYSVGIGQISSEVPQNLSASRPQDRQFILSSKKLLLSDSGFYLCAFDRGRGTEAFFGQGTRLTVV.

This clone has more than one count but fewer than ten. The rearrangement uses TRBV6-1 and TRBJ1-5; unclear D gene. Trimming shortened V by 3 bases and J by 8 bases, and 5 bases separated the two germline ends. This CDR3 is built from 11 residues. The germline V gene has CDR1 MNHNS and CDR2 SASEGT. In nucleotides, the CDR3 is TGTGCCAGCAGTGAGAGGGAGCCCCAGCATTTT. Residues: CASSEREPQHF.

The chain uses TRBV6-5 and TRBJ2-1; weak D call: TRBD1 (8 bases). This CDR3 has 15 residues. The V gene's germline CDR1 is MNHEY and CDR2 SVGAGI. Trimming left V 4 bases short and J 6 bases short, with 16 bases between. CDR3 DNA sequence: TGTGCCAGCAGTTCCAGGGGGGGGACAGGCAATGAGCAGTTCTTC. Its translation is CASSSRGGTGNEQFF.

The chain carries TRBV7-2 and TRBJ2-2, with D unclear. Germline V gene data show CDR1 as SGHTA and CDR2 as FQGNSA. The CDR3 runs 17 residues. V dropped 1 base and J dropped 1 base, with 13 bases sitting between them. CDR3 region: CASSLVIFRQNTGELFF. The CDR3 DNA sequence: TGTGCCAGCAGCTTAGTTATTTTCCGACAGAACACCGGGGAGCTGTTTTTT.

The chain joins TRBV18 to TRBJ2-2, with 7 bases identical to TRBD1. The V gene end was trimmed by 2 bases and the J gene end by 4 bases; junction bases not matched to a gene: 4. This CDR3 is 15 amino acids long. Germline V gene data show CDR1 as KGHSH and CDR2 as LQKENI. CDR3 sequence: CASSPMDRSTGELFF. Here the CDR3 DNA reads TGTGCCAGCTCACCAATGGACAGGAGCACCGGGGAGCTGTTTTTT.